This T cell receptor (beta chain) was captured by sequencing in a study of T cells in Graves' hyperthyroidism and ophthalmopathy. At the level of the study: It was at initial diagnosis, before any treatment, that peripheral blood was collected.

What was amplified from RNA transcripts were TCR beta CDR3 regions. RT-PCR in the first round (using the HTBI primer set) targeted the TCR CDR3. TCRdb re-called the multiplex PCR reads with MiXCR, one entry per CDR3 protein. This table has hundreds of thousands of distinct CDR3 sequences, less than 15% appearing once. At least ten counts were recorded for this clonotype. The CDR3 totals 15 residues. With V trimmed by 7 bases and J by 8 bases, 8 bases remained unmatched. Germline lookup yields CDR1 SNHLY and CDR2 FYNNEI. Sequences were obtained from blood. The receptor comes from a woman aged 40-49 years with Graves' hyperthyroidism. V gene TRBV2 combines with J gene TRBJ2-1; 13 bases are shared with TRBD2. The CDR3 sequence is CASTDGTSGTYEQFF. The CDR3 DNA follows: TGTGCCAGCACTGACGGGACTAGCGGGACCTATGAGCAGTTCTTC.